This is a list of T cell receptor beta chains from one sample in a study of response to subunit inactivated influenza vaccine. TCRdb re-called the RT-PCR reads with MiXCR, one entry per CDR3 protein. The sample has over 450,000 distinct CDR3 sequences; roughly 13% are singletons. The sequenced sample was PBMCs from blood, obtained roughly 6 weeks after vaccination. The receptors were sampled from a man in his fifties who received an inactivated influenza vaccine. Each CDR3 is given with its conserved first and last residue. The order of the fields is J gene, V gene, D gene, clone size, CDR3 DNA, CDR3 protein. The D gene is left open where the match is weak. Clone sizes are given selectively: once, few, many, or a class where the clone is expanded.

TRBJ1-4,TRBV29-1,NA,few,TGCAGCGTTGCTGACAGAGCAACTAATGAAAAACTGTTTTTT,CSVADRATNEKLFF
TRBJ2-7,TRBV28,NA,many,TGTGCCAGCCGGGACGGACAAACCTACGAGCAGTACTTC,CASRDGQTYEQYF
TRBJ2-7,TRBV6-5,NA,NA,TGTGCCAGCAGTTACTCGAGTGGACAGTGCTCCGAGCAGTACTTC,CASSYSSGQCSEQYF
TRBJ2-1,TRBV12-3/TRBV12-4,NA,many,TGTGCCAGCAGTTACGGACAGTCGGCGCAGTTCTTC,CASSYGQSAQFF
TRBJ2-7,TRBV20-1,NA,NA,TGCAGTGCTAGAGATCAGCTTATGAGTTACGAGCAGTACTTC,CSARDQLMSYEQYF
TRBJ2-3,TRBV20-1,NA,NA,TGCAGTGCTAGAATCAAAAAAAAGATATTTGGAGATACGCAGTATTTT,CSARIKKKIFGDTQYF
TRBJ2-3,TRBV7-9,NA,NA,TGTGCCAGCAGCTCCCGGTCCCCTATGGATACGCAGTATTTT,CASSSRSPMDTQYF
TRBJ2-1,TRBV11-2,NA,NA,TGTGCCAGCAGCTTAGCGCGGATCGACAATGAGCAGTTCTTC,CASSLARIDNEQFF
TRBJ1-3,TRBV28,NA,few,TGTGCCAGCAGTTTTAGAGGAGTCTCTGGAAACACCATATATTTT,CASSFRGVSGNTIYF
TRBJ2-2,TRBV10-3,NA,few,TGTGCCATCAGGGGGGGGTCCTCAGGGGCCCGGAACACCGGGGAGCTGTTTTTT,CAIRGGSSGARNTGELFF
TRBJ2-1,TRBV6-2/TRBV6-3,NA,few,TGTGCCAGCAGCCCTAGGGTCATCCACGGGGCTTTCTTC,CASSPRVIHGAFF
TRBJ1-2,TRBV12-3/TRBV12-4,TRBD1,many,TGTGCCAGCAGAGAGGCGGGGACAGGACCTACTAACTATGGCTACACCTTC,CASREAGTGPTNYGYTF
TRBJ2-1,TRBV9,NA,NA,TGTGCCAGCAGCGGGGGGGCGGGGAGCTCCTACAATGAGCAGTTCTTC,CASSGGAGSSYNEQFF
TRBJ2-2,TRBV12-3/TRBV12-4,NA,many,TGTGCCAGCCGGGCGAGTTCCACCGGGGAGCTGTTTTTT,CASRASSTGELFF
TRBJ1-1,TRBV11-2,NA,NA,TGTGCCAGCAGCTCGGGAGGCAGCATGAACACTGAAGCTTTCTTT,CASSSGGSMNTEAFF
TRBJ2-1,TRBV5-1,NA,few,TGCGCCAGCAGCTTGGCTCTCCACTCCTACAATGAGCAGTTCTTC,CASSLALHSYNEQFF
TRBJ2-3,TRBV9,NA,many,TGTGCCAGCAGCGCTTCTGGCACAGATACGCAGTATTTT,CASSASGTDTQYF
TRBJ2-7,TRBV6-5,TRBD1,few,TGTGCCAGCAGTTACCGGACAGGGGTAGGCGAGCAGTACTTC,CASSYRTGVGEQYF
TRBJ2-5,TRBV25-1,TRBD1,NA,TGTGCCAGCAGTGAACCTCTGGGACAGAGGAAAGAGACCCAGTACTTC,CASSEPLGQRKETQYF
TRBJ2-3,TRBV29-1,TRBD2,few,TGCAGCGTTGACGGGGGGGCGGCAGATACGCAGTATTTT,CSVDGGAADTQYF
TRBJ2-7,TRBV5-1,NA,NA,TGCGCCAGCAGGTACAGCGACTACGAGCAGTACTTC,CASRYSDYEQYF
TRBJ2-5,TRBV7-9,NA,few,TGTGCCAGCAGCTTGTCGGGGCACTCAGGAACCCAGTACTTC,CASSLSGHSGTQYF
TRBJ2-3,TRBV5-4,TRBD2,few,TGTGCCAGCAGCTTGTCTAGCGGGGCGAACACAGATACGCAGTATTTT,CASSLSSGANTDTQYF
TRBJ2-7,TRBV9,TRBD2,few,TGTGCCAGCAGCGTCGGCGCGGGGGACTACGAGCAGTACTTC,CASSVGAGDYEQYF
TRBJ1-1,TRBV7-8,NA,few,TGTGCCAGCAGGGGGGCGCGAGGGGTGAACACTGAAGCTTTCTTT,CASRGARGVNTEAFF
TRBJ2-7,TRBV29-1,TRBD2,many,TGCAGCGTCGCCGGGGGGGTTGGGGTCGAGCAGTACTTC,CSVAGGVGVEQYF
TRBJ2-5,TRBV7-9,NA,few,TGTGCCAGCAGCTTACTTCAGGGGTTGCCCCAAGAGACCCAGTACTTC,CASSLLQGLPQETQYF
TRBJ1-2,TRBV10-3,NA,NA,TGTGCCATCAGTACGGGGACCGACTATGGCTACACCTTC,CAISTGTDYGYTF
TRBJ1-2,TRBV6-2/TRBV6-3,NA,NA,TGTGCCAGCACCAACAGGAATTCGTACTATGGCTACACCTTC,CASTNRNSYYGYTF
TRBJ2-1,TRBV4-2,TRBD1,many,TGTGCCAGCAGCCAAGAAGACAGGGGGCACTCCTACAATGAGCAGTTCTTC,CASSQEDRGHSYNEQFF
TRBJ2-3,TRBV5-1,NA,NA,TGCGCCAGCAAGGAACTCCCCACAGATACGCAGTATTTT,CASKELPTDTQYF
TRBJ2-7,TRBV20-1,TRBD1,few,TGCAGTGCTACCCGGGACAGGGTCTACGAGCAGTACTTC,CSATRDRVYEQYF
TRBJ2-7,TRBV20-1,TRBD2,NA,TGCAGTGCGCCGGGAGGGCCGGGGGAGCAGTACTTC,CSAPGGPGEQYF
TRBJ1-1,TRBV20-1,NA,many,TGCAGTGCTAGATATTTCCCGACCCAACCCGGGGAGGCTTTCTTT,CSARYFPTQPGEAFF
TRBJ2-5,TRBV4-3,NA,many,TGCGCCAGCAGCCAAGATGTTTCGGGGGCCGGATCGAACCAGTACTTC,CASSQDVSGAGSNQYF
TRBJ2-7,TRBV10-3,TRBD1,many,TGTGCCAGCGCCTCCCGGGACAGGGGGTACGAGCAGTACTTC,CASASRDRGYEQYF
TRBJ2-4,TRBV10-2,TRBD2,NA,TGCGCCAGCAGTGATCTGAGGACTAGCGGAATTCGGGACATTCAGTACTTC,CASSDLRTSGIRDIQYF
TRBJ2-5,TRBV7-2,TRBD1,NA,TGTGCCAGCAGCTTAGCTTCGCCGGGACAGGGTTCGGCCCAGTACTTC,CASSLASPGQGSAQYF
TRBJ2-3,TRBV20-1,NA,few,TGCAGTGCTAGCCCTGACACAGATACGCAGTATTTT,CSASPDTDTQYF
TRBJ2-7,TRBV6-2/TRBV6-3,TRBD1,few,TGTGCCAGCAGTCCACCTCGACAGGGAAAGTACTTC,CASSPPRQGKYF
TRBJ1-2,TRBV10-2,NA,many,TGCGCCAGCAGTGTCTCTGCCACAGCTAACTATGGCTACACCTTC,CASSVSATANYGYTF
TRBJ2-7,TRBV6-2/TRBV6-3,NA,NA,TGTGCCAGCGCCACTAGGCTTTTCTCCTACGAGCAGTACTTC,CASATRLFSYEQYF
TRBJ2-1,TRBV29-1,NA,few,TGCAGCGTTGAACTGGGTTGGGGCCGATCAAATGAGCAGTTCTTC,CSVELGWGRSNEQFF
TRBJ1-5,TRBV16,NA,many,TGTGCCAGCAGCCGCCAGGACAGCCTCAATCAGCCCCAGCATTTT,CASSRQDSLNQPQHF
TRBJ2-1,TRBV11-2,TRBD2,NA,TGTGCCAGCAGCTTACGGGCACGGACAAGCGGGGGAGACAATGAGCAGTTCTTC,CASSLRARTSGGDNEQFF
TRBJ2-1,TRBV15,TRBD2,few,TGTGCCACCAGCAGAGTTATGTCTAGCGGGGGGGACAATGAGCAGTTCTTC,CATSRVMSSGGDNEQFF
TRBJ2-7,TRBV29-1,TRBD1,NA,TGCAGCGTTGAAGCTCGGACAGGGACCTACGAGCAGTACTTC,CSVEARTGTYEQYF
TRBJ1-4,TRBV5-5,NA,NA,TGTGCCAGCAGCTTGGAGGCAGGGGAAACTAATGAAAAACTGTTTTTT,CASSLEAGETNEKLFF